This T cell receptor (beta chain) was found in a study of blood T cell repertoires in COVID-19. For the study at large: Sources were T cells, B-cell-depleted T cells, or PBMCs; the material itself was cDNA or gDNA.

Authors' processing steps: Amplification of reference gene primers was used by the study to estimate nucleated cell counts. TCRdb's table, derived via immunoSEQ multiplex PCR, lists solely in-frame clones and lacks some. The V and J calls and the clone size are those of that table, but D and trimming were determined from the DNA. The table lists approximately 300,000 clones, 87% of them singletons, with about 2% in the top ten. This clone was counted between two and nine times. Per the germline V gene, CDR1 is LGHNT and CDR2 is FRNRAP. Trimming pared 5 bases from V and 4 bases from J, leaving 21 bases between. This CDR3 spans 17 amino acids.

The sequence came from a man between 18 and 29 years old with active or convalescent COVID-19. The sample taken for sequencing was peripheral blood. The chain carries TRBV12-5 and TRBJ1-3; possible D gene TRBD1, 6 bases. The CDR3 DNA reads TGTGCTAGTGGTACTCGACAGGCCGGGCTATACGGAAACACCATATATTTT. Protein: CASGTRQAGLYGNTIYF. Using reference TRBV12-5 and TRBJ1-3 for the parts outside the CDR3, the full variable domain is DARVTQTPRHKVTEMGQEVTMRCQPILGHNTVFWYRQTMMQGLELLAYFRNRAPLDDSGMPKDRFSAEMPDATLATLKIQPSEPRDSAVYFCASGTRQAGLYGNTIYFGEGSWLTVV.